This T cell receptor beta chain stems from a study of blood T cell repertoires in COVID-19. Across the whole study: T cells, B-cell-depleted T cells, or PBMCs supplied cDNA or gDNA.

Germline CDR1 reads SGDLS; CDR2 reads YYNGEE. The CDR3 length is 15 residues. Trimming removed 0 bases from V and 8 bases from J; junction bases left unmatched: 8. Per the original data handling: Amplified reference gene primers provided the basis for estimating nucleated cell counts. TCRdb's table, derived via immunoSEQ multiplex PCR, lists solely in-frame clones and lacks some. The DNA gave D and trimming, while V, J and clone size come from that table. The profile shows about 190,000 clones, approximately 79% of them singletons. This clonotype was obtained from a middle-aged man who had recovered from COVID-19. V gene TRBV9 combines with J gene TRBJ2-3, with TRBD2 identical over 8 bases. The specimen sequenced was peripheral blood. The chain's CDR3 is CASSVDLGLASTQYF. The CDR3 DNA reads TGTGCCAGCAGCGTAGACCTTGGACTAGCAAGTACGCAGTATTTT. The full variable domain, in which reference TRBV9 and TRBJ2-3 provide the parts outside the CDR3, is DSGVTQTPKHLITATGQRVTLRCSPRSGDLSVYWYQQSLDQGLQFLIQYYNGEERAKGNILERFSAQQFPDLHSELNLSSLELGDSALYFCASSVDLGLASTQYFGPGTRLTVL.